This T cell receptor beta chain was identified during a study of blood T cell repertoires in COVID-19. At the level of the study: The origin of the acute and convalescent COVID-19 samples was the United States, Italy and Spain. Sources were T cells, B-cell-depleted T cells, or PBMCs; the material itself was cDNA or gDNA.

This CDR3 comprises 16 residues. CDR1 and CDR2 from the germline V gene are MNHEY and SMNVEV (reference sequence). V was shortened by 8 bases and J by 6 bases, with 25 bases between the two germline ends. Per the original data handling: Reference gene primer amplification gave nucleated cell count estimates. TCRdb's table, derived via immunoSEQ multiplex PCR, lists solely in-frame clones and lacks some. That table furnishes V, J and clone size, whereas the DNA furnished D and trimming. Among approximately 410,000 clones listed, more than 80% were seen once. J is TRBJ1-2 and V is TRBV27; D is perhaps TRBD1 (6 bases). The clonotype originates from a woman in her thirties with active or convalescent COVID-19. Material: peripheral blood. The CDR3 sequence is CASGSLRDIIRDGYTF. The CDR3 coding sequence is TGTGCCAGCGGGTCTCTCCGGGACATCATTAGGGATGGCTACACCTTC.